The 26 T cell receptor beta chains reported below all come from one sample, sequenced in a study of blood T cell repertoires in COVID-19. Measured with immunoSEQ multiplex PCR; TCRdb has only the in-frame clones, and not every one. This sample has fewer than 250,000 clones, with around 90% found just once. Sequenced input: peripheral blood. These receptors came from a man aged 25-45 years with COVID-19, enrolled during active disease.

This chain links TRBV6-5 with TRBJ1-5, with no clear D. The CDR3 loop spans 13 amino acids. Trimming cost V 9 bases and J 4 bases, with 13 bases left between them. Germline V gives CDR1 MNHEY, CDR2 SVGAGI. The CDR3 region is CARATDWNQPQHF. In nucleotides, the CDR3 is TGTGCCAGGGCCACTGACTGGAATCAGCCCCAGCATTTT.

V is TRBV5-4 and J is TRBJ2-3, with TRBD1 matching over 11 bases. The CDR3 sequence is 17 residues long. Trimming took 4 bases from V and 3 from J; bases not matched to a gene: 10. Per the germline V gene, CDR1 is SGHNT and CDR2 is YYREEE (reference sequence). The CDR3 loop is CASSMGPGTGGTDTQYF. CDR3 DNA sequence: TGTGCCAGCAGCATGGGGCCGGGGACAGGGGGAACAGATACGCAGTATTTT.

The rearrangement uses TRBV29-1 and TRBJ2-7; 8 positions agree with TRBD2. J lost 2 bases, V lost 6 bases, and 6 bases had no gene match. This CDR3 region has 13 residues. Germline values: CDR1 SQVTM, CDR2 ANQGSEA. The CDR3 spells CSVAGGYTYEQYF. DNA for the CDR3: TGCAGCGTGGCGGGGGGATACACCTACGAGCAGTACTTC.

The chain couples TRBV7-9 to TRBJ1-3; 10 nucleotides agree with TRBD1. This CDR3 is built from 16 residues. The V and J ends lost 10 bases and 4 bases, in that order; junction bases with no gene match: 13. The germline CDR1 and CDR2 sequences are SEHNR and FQNEAQ (reference sequence). The CDR3 nucleotides are TGTGCCACTCGACGGGACAGGGGAGAGTCAGGAAACACCATATATTTT. Protein: CATRRDRGESGNTIYF. The complete variable domain, with remaining parts taken from reference TRBV7-9 and TRBJ1-3, reads DTGVSQNPRHKITKRGQNVTFRCDPISEHNRLYWYRQTLGQGPEFLTYFQNEAQLEKSRLLSDRFSAERPKGSFSTLEIQRTEQGDSAMYLCATRRDRGESGNTIYFGEGSWLTVV.

The rearrangement uses TRBV27 and TRBJ1-4, with 7 bases matching TRBD1. Germline CDR1 is MNHEY and CDR2 is SMNVEV (reference sequence). V was clipped by 3 bases and J by 3 bases; unmatched bases: 7. This CDR3 is 16 amino acids long. The CDR3 nucleotides are TGTGCCAGCAGTTTTTACAGGGGTGGTGCTAATGAAAAACTGTTTTTT. As protein: CASSFYRGGANEKLFF.

The chain couples TRBV5-1 to TRBJ2-7; a weak D match, TRBD1 (6 bases). Germline assignment: CDR1 SGHRS and CDR2 YFSETQ. The CDR3 totals 15 residues. Trimming cost V 3 bases and J 1 base, with 14 bases left between them. The CDR3 loop is CASSSPQGTSYEQYF. As DNA, the CDR3 is TGCGCCAGCAGCTCGCCCCAGGGGACATCCTACGAGCAGTACTTC.

This chain joins TRBV6-1 and TRBJ1-2; D is possibly TRBD1 (5 bases). Trimming cost V 1 base and J 2 bases, with 8 bases left between them. Germline CDR1 MNHNS, CDR2 SASEGT. This CDR3 contains 14 residues. This CDR3 is CASSEVAGNYGYTF. CDR3 nucleotide sequence: TGTGCCAGCAGTGAAGTAGCAGGGAACTATGGCTACACCTTC.

This chain joins TRBV19 and TRBJ2-6; 8 nucleotides align to TRBD1. The CDR3 contains 20 residues. The ends lost 1 base at V and 0 bases at J; junction bases unmatched: 11. CDR1 and CDR2 from the germline V gene are LNHDA and SQIVND (reference sequence). In DNA form, the CDR3 reads TGTGCCAGTAGTATAGGTCCGGGACAGGTACATTCCTCTGGGGCCAACGTCCTGACTTTC. It translates to CASSIGPGQVHSSGANVLTF.

The rearrangement links TRBV4-2 to TRBJ2-7, with 8 bases lining up with TRBD2. CDR1 LGHNA and CDR2 YNFKEQ come from the germline V gene. The CDR3 extends over 15 amino acids. The J segment lost 5 bases and the V segment lost 4 bases, leaving 10 bases of the junction unmatched. The CDR3 DNA reads TGTGCCAGCAGCCCAGTAGGGACTAGAATGGACGAGCAGTACTTC. Translated: CASSPVGTRMDEQYF.

The chain carries TRBV27 and TRBJ1-2, with D perhaps matching TRBD1 (6 bases). The V and J ends lost 7 bases and 6 bases respectively, with 12 bases between them. CDR3 length: 12 amino acids. Germline V gene lookup returns CDR1 MNHEY and CDR2 SMNVEV (reference sequence). This CDR3 is CASKQGSDGYTF. The CDR3 DNA follows: TGTGCCAGCAAACAGGGTAGCGATGGCTACACCTTC.

The CDR3 reads CASSSPGGEETQYF. CDR3 coding DNA: TGTGCCAGCAGCTCCCCCGGGGGGGAAGAGACCCAGTACTTC. The rearrangement links TRBV7-9 to TRBJ2-5; 8 bases fit TRBD2. The CDR3 consists of 14 residues. The trim removed 4 bases at V and 3 bases at J, leaving 4 bases unmatched. Germline V gene lookup returns CDR1 SEHNR and CDR2 FQNEAQ (reference sequence).

V gene TRBV12-5 combines with J gene TRBJ1-1, with TRBD1 as a possible D gene (6 bases). Germline lookup yields CDR1 LGHNT and CDR2 FRNRAP. This CDR3 contains 17 residues. Deletions cut 1 base from V and 1 base from J, with 16 bases between. CDR3 sequence reads: CASGLGPPRTENTEAFF. For the CDR3, the DNA is TGTGCTAGTGGTTTGGGTCCTCCTAGGACAGAGAACACTGAAGCTTTCTTT. The entire variable domain, with the rest obtained from reference TRBV12-5 and TRBJ1-1, is as follows: DARVTQTPRHKVTEMGQEVTMRCQPILGHNTVFWYRQTMMQGLELLAYFRNRAPLDDSGMPKDRFSAEMPDATLATLKIQPSEPRDSAVYFCASGLGPPRTENTEAFFGQGTRLTVV.

The rearrangement joins TRBV3-1 (or the pseudogene TRBV3-2) to TRBJ1-2; a possible D gene is TRBD1 (6 bases). Between the trimmed V and J ends, which lost 0 bases and 4 bases, there was a span of 12 bases. CDR3 length: 15 amino acids. The germline CDR1 and CDR2 sequences are LGHDT and YNNKEL (reference sequence). In DNA form, the CDR3 reads TGTGCCAGCAGCCAAGAGCTCCGGGACATCTATGGCTACACCTTC. This sequence encodes CASSQELRDIYGYTF.

The V call is TRBV6-5, the J call TRBJ1-2, with D unclear. With 4 bases removed from V and 8 bases from J, the gap between germline ends came to 20 bases. This CDR3 is 15 amino acids long. CDR1 MNHEY and CDR2 SVGAGI come from the germline V gene. The DNA for the CDR3 is TGTGCCAGCAGTTTTTCATCTGGAAGCGTGGAGGGCTACACCTTC. It specifies CASSFSSGSVEGYTF.

The chain has TRBV19 and TRBJ2-3; TRBD2 agrees at 9 bases. Germline V gives CDR1 LNHDA, CDR2 SQIVND (reference sequence). V lost 8 bases, J lost 3 bases, and 3 bases stayed unmatched. This CDR3 comprises 13 residues. The CDR3 loop is CASASGGTDTQYF. DNA of the CDR3: TGTGCCAGTGCAAGCGGGGGGACAGATACGCAGTATTTT.

In the case of this clone: One end of the junction fails to match germline, which may point to a read error. V usage is TRBV12-3 or TRBV12-4 and J usage is TRBJ1-2; possibly TRBD1 for D (5 bases). This CDR3 comprises 13 residues. CDR3 bases: TGCGTCATACGGGCAGGGAAGAGTTATGGCTACACCTTC. It translates to CVIRAGKSYGYTF.

The rearrangement uses TRBV6-2 or TRBV6-3 and TRBJ1-2, with 8 positions matching TRBD1. This CDR3 has 15 amino acids. After removal of 6 bases from V and 4 bases from J, the junction contained 10 bases not matched to a gene. Germline V gene lookup returns CDR1 MNHEY and CDR2 SVGEGT. The chain's CDR3 is CASSPRQGQIYGYTF. The CDR3 coding sequence is TGTGCCAGCAGCCCCAGACAGGGGCAAATCTATGGCTACACCTTC.

The V call is TRBV2, the J call TRBJ1-5, with TRBD1 as a possible D gene (5 bases). The CDR3 has 14 residues. Between the trimmed V and J ends, which lost 1 base and 5 bases, there was a span of 9 bases. Per germline, CDR1 SNHLY and CDR2 FYNNEI. For the CDR3, the DNA is TGTGCCAGCAGTGAAGGTCAGGGATATCAGCCCCAGCATTTT. This sequence encodes CASSEGQGYQPQHF. Based on the CDR3 plus reference TRBV2 and TRBJ1-5, the full variable domain is EPEVTQTPSHQVTQMGQEVILRCVPISNHLYFYWYRQILGQKVEFLVSFYNNEISEKSEIFDDQFSVERPDGSNFTLKIRSTKLEDSAMYFCASSEGQGYQPQHFGDGTRLSIL.

The chain employs TRBV10-1 and TRBJ2-1, with TRBD2 identical over 7 bases. The CDR3 loop spans 19 amino acids. J was trimmed by 0 bases and V by 5 bases; bases with no gene match: 16. Germline lookup yields CDR1 WNHNN and CDR2 SYGVQD (reference sequence). CDR3 loop: CASSPGGTLAFSSYNEQFF. The CDR3 nucleotides are TGCGCCAGCAGTCCCGGGGGGACCCTGGCATTTAGCTCCTACAATGAGCAGTTCTTC.

This clone is a singleton in its sample. The rearrangement joins TRBV30 to TRBJ2-3; D remains ambiguous. CDR1 GTSNPN and CDR2 SVGIG come from the germline V gene (reference sequence). V dropped 5 bases and J dropped 0 bases, with 15 bases sitting between them. The CDR3 loop spans 15 amino acids. For the CDR3, the DNA is TGTGCCTGGGCCGTTGGAGTAACTAGCACAGATACGCAGTATTTT. It encodes CAWAVGVTSTDTQYF.

The chain couples TRBV6-5 to TRBJ1-2, with TRBD1 matching 7 bases. The junction had 11 bases not matched to a gene; V was cut back by 2 bases and J by 8 bases. In germline, CDR1 is MNHEY, CDR2 SVGAGI. This CDR3 comprises 15 residues. The CDR3 DNA reads as TGTGCCAGCAGTTACGGACAGGAGGGGGCTCTAGGCTACACCTTC. Amino acids: CASSYGQEGALGYTF.

The chain employs TRBV15 and TRBJ1-2; tentatively, D is TRBD1 (6 bases). V lost 0 bases to trimming and J lost 4 bases, with 12 bases between them. There are 15 residues in the CDR3. Germline assignment: CDR1 LNHNV and CDR2 YYDKDF (reference sequence). In DNA, the CDR3 is TGTGCCACCAGCAGAGATGGGGACATATCCTATGGCTACACCTTC. Translated: CATSRDGDISYGYTF.

The CDR3 region is CASSRGHLSYEQYF. The DNA for the CDR3 is TGTGCCAGCAGTCGGGGACATCTCTCCTACGAGCAGTACTTC. The genes are TRBV6-5 and TRBJ2-7, with TRBD1 as a possible D gene (6 bases). V was cut by 5 bases and J by 0 bases, with 11 bases left in between. This CDR3 region has 14 residues. Germline CDR1 reads MNHEY; CDR2 reads SVGAGI.

With respect to this clone: The junction departs from the called germline gene at one end, perhaps through a read error. The V call is TRBV11-2, the J call TRBJ2-1, with D hard to call. The CDR3 has 14 amino acids. Germline CDR1 is SGHAT and CDR2 is FQNNGV. CDR3 sequence reads: CASSTRPLYSEQFF. The CDR3 DNA sequence: TGTGCCAGCAGCACCCGTCCGCTGTACAGTGAGCAGTTCTTC.

The chain couples TRBV15 to TRBJ2-1, with 8 bases aligning to TRBD2. V shed 0 bases, J shed 10 bases, and the junction held 14 bases outside the gene matches. The germline CDR1 and CDR2 sequences are LNHNV and YYDKDF (reference sequence). This CDR3 has 17 amino acids. The CDR3 nucleotides are TGTGCCACCAGCAGAGATCTAAGCGGGGGTAGTAGGTCGGAGCAGTTCTTC. This codes for CATSRDLSGGSRSEQFF.

The J gene is TRBJ2-7, the V gene TRBV12-3 or TRBV12-4, with TRBD1 as a possible D gene (5 bases). The CDR3 totals 13 residues. Deletions cut 6 bases from V and 0 bases from J, with 9 bases between. The CDR3 is CASRKGSSYEQYF. DNA of the CDR3: TGTGCCAGCAGAAAGGGGTCCTCCTACGAGCAGTACTTC.